This TCR beta chain was sequenced for a study of blood T cell repertoires in COVID-19. Overall study context: Some COVID-19 samples were acute and others convalescent; all came from the United States, Italy and Spain. Nucleic acid was either cDNA or gDNA, and it came from T cells, B-cell-depleted T cells, or PBMCs.

Sequencing was performed with immunoSEQ multiplex PCR; in TCRdb, only in-frame clones are kept and a portion is missing. The data show 60,000 to 75,000 clones, with 86% seen just once and under 15% held by the top ten. V lost 4 bases to trimming and J lost 3 bases; unmatched junction nucleotides: 8. The CDR3 runs 15 residues. Germline V gene lookup returns CDR1 WNHNN and CDR2 SYGVQD (reference sequence). This TCR came from a woman aged 60-75 years with acute or convalescent COVID-19. The rearrangement joins TRBV10-1 to TRBJ1-1; 7 positions agree with TRBD1. Sample: peripheral blood. CDR3 sequence (DNA): TGCGCCAGCAGTGCGGCACAGGGGATGGACACTGAAGCTTTCTTT. Translated, it gives CASSAAQGMDTEAFF.